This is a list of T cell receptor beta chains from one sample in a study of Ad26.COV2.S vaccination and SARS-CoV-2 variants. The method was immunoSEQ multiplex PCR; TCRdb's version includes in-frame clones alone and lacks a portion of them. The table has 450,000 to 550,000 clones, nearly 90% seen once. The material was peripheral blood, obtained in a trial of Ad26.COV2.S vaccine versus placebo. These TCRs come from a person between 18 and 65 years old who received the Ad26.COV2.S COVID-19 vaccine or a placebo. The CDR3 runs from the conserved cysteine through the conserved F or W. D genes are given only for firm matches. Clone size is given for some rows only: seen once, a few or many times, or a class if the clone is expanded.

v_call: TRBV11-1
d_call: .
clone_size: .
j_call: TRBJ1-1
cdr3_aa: CASSESSGTALKAFF
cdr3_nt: TGTGCCAGCAGCGAATCTTCCGGGACGGCACTGAAGGCTTTCTTT

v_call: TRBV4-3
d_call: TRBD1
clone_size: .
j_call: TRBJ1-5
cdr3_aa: CASSQGGTGSNQPQHF
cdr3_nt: TGCGCCAGCAGCCAAGGCGGGACAGGCTCGAATCAGCCCCAGCATTTT

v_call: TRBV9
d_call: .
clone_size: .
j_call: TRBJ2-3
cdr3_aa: CASSVGAGTGVQDTQYF
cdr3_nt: TGTGCCAGCAGCGTAGGAGCCGGAACGGGAGTTCAAGATACGCAGTATTTT

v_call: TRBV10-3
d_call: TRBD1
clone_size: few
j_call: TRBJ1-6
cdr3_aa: CAISESPGTGNSPLHF
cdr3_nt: TGTGCCATCAGTGAGTCCCCTGGGACAGGGAACTCACCCCTCCACTTT

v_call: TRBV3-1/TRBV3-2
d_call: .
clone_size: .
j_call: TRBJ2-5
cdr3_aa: CASSKAVVETQYF
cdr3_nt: TGTGCCAGCAGTAAAGCGGTTGTCGAGACCCAGTACTTC

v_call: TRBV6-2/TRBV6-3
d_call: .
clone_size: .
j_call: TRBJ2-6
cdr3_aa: CASSRSGGANVLTF
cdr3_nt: TGTGCCAGCAGTCGGTCGGGTGGGGCCAACGTCCTGACTTTC

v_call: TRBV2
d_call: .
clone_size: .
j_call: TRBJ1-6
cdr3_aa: CASSDGGLRRSYNSPLHF
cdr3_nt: TGTGCCAGCAGTGATGGGGGGCTCCGACGCTCCTATAATTCACCCCTCCACTTT

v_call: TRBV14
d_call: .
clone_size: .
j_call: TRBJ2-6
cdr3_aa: CASSQRALSGANVLTF
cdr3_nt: TGTGCCAGCAGCCAGCGGGCTCTTTCTGGGGCCAACGTCCTGACTTTC

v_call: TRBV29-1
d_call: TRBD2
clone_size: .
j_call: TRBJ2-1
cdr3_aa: CSVDEGSSGGYNEQFF
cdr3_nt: TGCAGCGTTGATGAAGGGTCTAGCGGGGGGTACAATGAGCAGTTCTTC

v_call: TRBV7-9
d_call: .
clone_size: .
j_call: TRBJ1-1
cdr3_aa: CASSLVPGSRRTEAFF
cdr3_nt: TGTGCCAGCAGCTTAGTGCCGGGCAGCCGCCGCACTGAAGCTTTCTTT

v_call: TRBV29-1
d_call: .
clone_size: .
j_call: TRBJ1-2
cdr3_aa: CSVEDARRGGYTF
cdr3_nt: TGCAGCGTTGAAGATGCCAGGAGGGGTGGCTACACCTTC

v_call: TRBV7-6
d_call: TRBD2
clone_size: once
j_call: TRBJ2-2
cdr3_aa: CASSWTSGGDTGELFF
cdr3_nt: TGTGCCAGCAGTTGGACTAGCGGGGGAGACACCGGGGAGCTGTTTTTT

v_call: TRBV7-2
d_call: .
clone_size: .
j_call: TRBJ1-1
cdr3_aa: CASSTDSQNTEAFF
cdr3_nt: TGTGCCAGCAGCACGGACAGCCAGAACACTGAAGCTTTCTTT